The present T cell receptor beta chain was sequenced within a study of T cells expressing NK-cell markers. UMI-tagged 5'RACE template switching yielded the TCR beta cDNA. TCRdb re-analyzed the 5' RACE reads; it lists each CDR3 protein once, without DNA. The listing contains 500,000 to 700,000 distinct CDR3 sequences. General observations from the study: In more than 5 donors, dominant CD3+CD56+NKG2C+ clones formed roughly 1.0-7.5% of CD8+ cells.

There are 14 residues in the CDR3. CDR1 is MNHEY, CDR2 SVGEGT, per germline. A remark on this clonotype: What it binds is not known.

The sequenced sample consisted of blood T cells: a sorted CD56 or NKG2C T cell subset, CD4+ or CD8+ T cells, or bulk PBMC T cells (not recorded which). The sequence derives from a man aged 18 to 29 in good health. V and J are TRBV6-2 or TRBV6-3 and TRBJ2-7. The CDR3 protein is CASVRQGSSYEQYF.